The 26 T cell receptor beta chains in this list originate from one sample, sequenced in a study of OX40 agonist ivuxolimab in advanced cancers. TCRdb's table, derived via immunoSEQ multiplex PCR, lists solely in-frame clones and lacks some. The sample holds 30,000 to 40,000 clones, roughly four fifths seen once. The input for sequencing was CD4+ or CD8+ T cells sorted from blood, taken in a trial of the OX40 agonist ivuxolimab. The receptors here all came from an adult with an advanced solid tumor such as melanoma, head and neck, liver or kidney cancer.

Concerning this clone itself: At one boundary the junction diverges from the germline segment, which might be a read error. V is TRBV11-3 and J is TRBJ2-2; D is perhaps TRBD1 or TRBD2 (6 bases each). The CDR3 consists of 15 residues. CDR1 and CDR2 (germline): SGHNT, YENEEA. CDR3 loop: CASSLSAGTRGELFF. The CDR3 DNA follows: TGTGCCAGCAGCTTATCAGCCGGGACACGCGGGGAACTGTTTTTT.

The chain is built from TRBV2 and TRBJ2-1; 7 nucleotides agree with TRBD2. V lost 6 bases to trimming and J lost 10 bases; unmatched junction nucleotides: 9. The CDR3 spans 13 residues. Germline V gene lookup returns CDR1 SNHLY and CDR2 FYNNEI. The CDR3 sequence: CASRAGTTLEQFF. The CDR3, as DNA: TGTGCCAGCAGGGCCGGGACTACCCTAGAGCAGTTCTTC. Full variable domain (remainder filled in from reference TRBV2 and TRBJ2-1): EPEVTQTPSHQVTQMGQEVILRCVPISNHLYFYWYRQILGQKVEFLVSFYNNEISEKSEIFDDQFSVERPDGSNFTLKIRSTKLEDSAMYFCASRAGTTLEQFFGPGTRLTVL.

The CDR3 spells CASSSTAESSYEQYF. In DNA form, the CDR3 reads TGTGCCAGCAGCTCAACAGCGGAGAGCTCCTACGAGCAGTACTTC. The chain has TRBV11-3 and TRBJ2-7; tentatively, D is TRBD2 (5 bases). This CDR3 comprises 15 residues. The germline V and J ends were trimmed by 4 bases and 0 bases, with 13 bases remaining between them. From germline, CDR1 is SGHNT and CDR2 YENEEA.

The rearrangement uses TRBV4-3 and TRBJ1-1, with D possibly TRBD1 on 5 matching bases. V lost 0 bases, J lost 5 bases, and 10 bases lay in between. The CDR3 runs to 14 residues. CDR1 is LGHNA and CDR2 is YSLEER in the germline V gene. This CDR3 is CASSQDGGRTEAFF. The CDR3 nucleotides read TGCGCCAGCAGCCAAGATGGGGGGAGAACTGAAGCTTTCTTT.

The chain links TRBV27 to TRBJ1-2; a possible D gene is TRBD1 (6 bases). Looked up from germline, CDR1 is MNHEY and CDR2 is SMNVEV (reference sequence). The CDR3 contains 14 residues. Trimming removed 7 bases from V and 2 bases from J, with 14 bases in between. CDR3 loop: CASTPGQINYGYTF. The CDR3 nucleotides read TGTGCCAGCACCCCTGGACAGATAAACTATGGCTACACCTTC.

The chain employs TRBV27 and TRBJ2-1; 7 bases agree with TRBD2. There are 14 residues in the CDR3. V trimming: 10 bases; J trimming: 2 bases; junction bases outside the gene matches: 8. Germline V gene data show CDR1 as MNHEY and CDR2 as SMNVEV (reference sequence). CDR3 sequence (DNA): TGTGCCACCAGCCCAGCGGGGACCTACAATGAGCAGTTCTTC. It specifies CATSPAGTYNEQFF.

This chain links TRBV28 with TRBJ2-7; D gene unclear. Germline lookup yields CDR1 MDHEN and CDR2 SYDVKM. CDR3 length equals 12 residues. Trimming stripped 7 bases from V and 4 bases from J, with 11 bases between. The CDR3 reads CASNSDGYEQYF. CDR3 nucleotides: TGTGCCAGCAACTCGGACGGTTACGAGCAGTACTTC.

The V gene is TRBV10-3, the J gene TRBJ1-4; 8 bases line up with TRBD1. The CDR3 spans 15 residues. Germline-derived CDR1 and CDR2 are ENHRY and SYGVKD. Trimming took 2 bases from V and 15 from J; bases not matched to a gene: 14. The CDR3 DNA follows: TGTGCCATCAGTGAGACAGGACAGGGCGAGAAAAGGTTGTTTTTT. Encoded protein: CAISETGQGEKRLFF.

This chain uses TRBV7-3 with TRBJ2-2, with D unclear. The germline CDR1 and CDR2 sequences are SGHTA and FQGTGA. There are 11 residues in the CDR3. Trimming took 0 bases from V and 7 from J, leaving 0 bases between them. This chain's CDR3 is CASSLTGELFF. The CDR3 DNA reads TGTGCCAGCAGCTTAACCGGGGAGCTGTTTTTT.

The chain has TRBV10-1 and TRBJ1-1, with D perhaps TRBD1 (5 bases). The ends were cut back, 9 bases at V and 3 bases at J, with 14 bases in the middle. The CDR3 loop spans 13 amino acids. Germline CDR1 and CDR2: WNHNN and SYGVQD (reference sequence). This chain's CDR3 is CASGGHLDTEAFF. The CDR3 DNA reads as TGCGCCAGTGGTGGACACCTCGACACTGAAGCTTTCTTT.

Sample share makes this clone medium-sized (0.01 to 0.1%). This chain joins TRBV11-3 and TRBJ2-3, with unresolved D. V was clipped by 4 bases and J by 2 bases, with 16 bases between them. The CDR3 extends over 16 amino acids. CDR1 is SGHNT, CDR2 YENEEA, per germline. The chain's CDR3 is CASSSYHPTDTDTQYF. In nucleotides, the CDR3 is TGTGCCAGCAGCTCCTATCACCCGACTGACACAGATACGCAGTATTTT.

In nucleotides, the CDR3 is TGTGCCACCAGCAGAGTCCAGGGGGTAACTGAAGCTTTCTTT. Its protein is CATSRVQGVTEAFF. The chain carries TRBV15 and TRBJ1-1; 7 nucleotides agree with TRBD1. The CDR3 is 14 amino acids. CDR1 is LNHNV, CDR2 YYDKDF, per germline (reference sequence). V dropped 1 base and J dropped 5; count of bases not matched to a gene: 4.

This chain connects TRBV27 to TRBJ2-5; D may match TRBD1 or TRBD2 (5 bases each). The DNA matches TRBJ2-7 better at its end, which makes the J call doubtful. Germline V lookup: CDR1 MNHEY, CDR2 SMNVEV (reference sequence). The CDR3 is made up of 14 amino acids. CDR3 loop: CASSLGAGLVEQYF. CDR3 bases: TGTGCCAGCAGTTTAGGGGCTGGACTCGTCGAGCAGTACTTC.

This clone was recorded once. As DNA, the CDR3 is TGTGCCACCAGCAGAGTCCGTTCGGGGGATGGAAACACCATATATTTT. It specifies CATSRVRSGDGNTIYF. The gene calls are TRBV15 and TRBJ1-3; weak D call: TRBD1 (5 bases). This CDR3 region has 16 residues. V was cut by 1 base and J by 3 bases, with 13 bases left in between. CDR1 is LNHNV, CDR2 YYDKDF, per germline (reference sequence). Supplemented by reference TRBV15 and TRBJ1-3, the full variable domain reads DAMVIQNPRYQVTQFGKPVTLSCSQTLNHNVMYWYQQKSSQAPKLLFHYYDKDFNNEADTPDNFQSRRPNTSFCFLDIRSPGLGDTAMYLCATSRVRSGDGNTIYFGEGSWLTVV.

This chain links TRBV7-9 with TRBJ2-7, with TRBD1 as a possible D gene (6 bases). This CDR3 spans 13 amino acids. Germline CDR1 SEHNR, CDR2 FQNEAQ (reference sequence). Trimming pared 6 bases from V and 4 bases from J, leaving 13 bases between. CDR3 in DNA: TGTGCCAGCAGTTCCGGACAGTTTTACGAGCAGTACTTC. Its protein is CASSSGQFYEQYF. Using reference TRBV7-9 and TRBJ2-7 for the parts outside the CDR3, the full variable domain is DTGVSQNPRHKITKRGQNVTFRCDPISEHNRLYWYRQTLGQGPEFLTYFQNEAQLEKSRLLSDRFSAERPKGSFSTLEIQRTEQGDSAMYLCASSSGQFYEQYFGPGTRLTVT.

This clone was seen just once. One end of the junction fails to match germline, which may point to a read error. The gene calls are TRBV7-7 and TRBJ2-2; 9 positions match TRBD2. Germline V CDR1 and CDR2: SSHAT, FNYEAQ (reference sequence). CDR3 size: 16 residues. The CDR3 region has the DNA TGTGCTAGCAGCTTAGTGGCGGGGGGGCCGTTCGGGGAGCTGTTTTTT. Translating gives CASSLVAGGPFGELFF.

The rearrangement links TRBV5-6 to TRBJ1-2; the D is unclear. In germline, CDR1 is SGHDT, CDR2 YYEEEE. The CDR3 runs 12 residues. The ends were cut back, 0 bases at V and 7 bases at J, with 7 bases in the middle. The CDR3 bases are TGTGCCAGCAGCTTGGGAGGGAGTGGCTACACCTTC. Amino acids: CASSLGGSGYTF.

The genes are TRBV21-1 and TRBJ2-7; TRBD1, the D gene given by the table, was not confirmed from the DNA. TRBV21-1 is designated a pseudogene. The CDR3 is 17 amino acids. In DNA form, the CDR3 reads TGTGCCAGCAGCGAAACAGGGGGCTGCCGAACCTACTACGAGCAGTACTTC. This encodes CASSETGGCRTYYEQYF.

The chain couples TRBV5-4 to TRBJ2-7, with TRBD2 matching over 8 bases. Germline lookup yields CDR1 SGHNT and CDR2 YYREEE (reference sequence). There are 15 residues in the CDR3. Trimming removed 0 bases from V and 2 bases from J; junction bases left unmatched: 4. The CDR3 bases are TGTGCCAGCAGCTTGGCCGTAGCGGGGACCTACGAGCAGTACTTC. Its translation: CASSLAVAGTYEQYF.

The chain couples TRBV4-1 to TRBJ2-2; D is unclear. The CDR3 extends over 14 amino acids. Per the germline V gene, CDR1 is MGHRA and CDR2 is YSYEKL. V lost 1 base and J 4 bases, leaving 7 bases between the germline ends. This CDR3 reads CASSQGYPTGELFF. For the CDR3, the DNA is TGCGCCAGCAGCCAAGGATACCCCACCGGGGAGCTGTTTTTT.

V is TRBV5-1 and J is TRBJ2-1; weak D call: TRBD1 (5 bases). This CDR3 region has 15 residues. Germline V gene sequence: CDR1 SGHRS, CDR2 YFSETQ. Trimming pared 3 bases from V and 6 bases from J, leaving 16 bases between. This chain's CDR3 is CASSSGQGLTNEQFF. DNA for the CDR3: TGCGCCAGCAGCTCTGGACAAGGTCTTACCAATGAGCAGTTCTTC. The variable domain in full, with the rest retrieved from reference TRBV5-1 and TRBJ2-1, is KAGVTQTPRYLIKTRGQQVTLSCSPISGHRSVSWYQQTPGQGLQFLFEYFSETQRNKGNFPGRFSGRQFSNSRSEMNVSTLELGDSALYLCASSSGQGLTNEQFFGPGTRLTVL.

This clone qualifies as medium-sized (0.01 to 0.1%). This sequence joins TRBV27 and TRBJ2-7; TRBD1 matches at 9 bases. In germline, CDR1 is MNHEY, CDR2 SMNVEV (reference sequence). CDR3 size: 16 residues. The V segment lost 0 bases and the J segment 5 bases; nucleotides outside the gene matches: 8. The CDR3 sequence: CASSLSAGTGIDEQYF. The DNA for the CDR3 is TGTGCCAGCAGTTTATCGGCCGGGACAGGGATTGACGAGCAGTACTTC.

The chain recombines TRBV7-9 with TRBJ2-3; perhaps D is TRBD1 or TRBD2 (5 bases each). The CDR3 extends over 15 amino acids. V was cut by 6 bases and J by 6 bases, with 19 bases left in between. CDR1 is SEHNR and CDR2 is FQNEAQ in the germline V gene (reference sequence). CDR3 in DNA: TGTGCCAGCAGTCCCCCGGGGCCGGCCCCGGATACGCAGTATTTT. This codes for CASSPPGPAPDTQYF. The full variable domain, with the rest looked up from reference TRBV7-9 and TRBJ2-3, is DTGVSQNPRHKITKRGQNVTFRCDPISEHNRLYWYRQTLGQGPEFLTYFQNEAQLEKSRLLSDRFSAERPKGSFSTLEIQRTEQGDSAMYLCASSPPGPAPDTQYFGPGTRLTVL.

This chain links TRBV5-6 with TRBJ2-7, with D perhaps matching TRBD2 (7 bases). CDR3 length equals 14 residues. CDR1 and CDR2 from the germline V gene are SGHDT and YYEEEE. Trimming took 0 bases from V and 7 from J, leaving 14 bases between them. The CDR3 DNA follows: TGTGCCAGCAGCTTGGGCGGGGGCCTTGGAGAGCAGTACTTC. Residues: CASSLGGGLGEQYF.

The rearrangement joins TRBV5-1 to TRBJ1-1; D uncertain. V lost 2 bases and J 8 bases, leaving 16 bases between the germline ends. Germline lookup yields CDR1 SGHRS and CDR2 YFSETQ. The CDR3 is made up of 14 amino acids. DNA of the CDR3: TGCGCCAGCAGCTTCTGGGATAGCGCGTCCGAAGCTTTCTTT. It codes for CASSFWDSASEAFF. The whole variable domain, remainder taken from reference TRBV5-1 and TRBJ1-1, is KAGVTQTPRYLIKTRGQQVTLSCSPISGHRSVSWYQQTPGQGLQFLFEYFSETQRNKGNFPGRFSGRQFSNSRSEMNVSTLELGDSALYLCASSFWDSASEAFFGQGTRLTVV.

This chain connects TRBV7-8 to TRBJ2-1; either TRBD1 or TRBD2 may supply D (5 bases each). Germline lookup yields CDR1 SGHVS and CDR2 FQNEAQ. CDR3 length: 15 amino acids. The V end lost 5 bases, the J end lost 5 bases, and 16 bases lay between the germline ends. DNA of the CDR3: TGTGCCAGCAGCCCCGACAGTTTGGGAGACAATGAGCAGTTCTTC. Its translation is CASSPDSLGDNEQFF.